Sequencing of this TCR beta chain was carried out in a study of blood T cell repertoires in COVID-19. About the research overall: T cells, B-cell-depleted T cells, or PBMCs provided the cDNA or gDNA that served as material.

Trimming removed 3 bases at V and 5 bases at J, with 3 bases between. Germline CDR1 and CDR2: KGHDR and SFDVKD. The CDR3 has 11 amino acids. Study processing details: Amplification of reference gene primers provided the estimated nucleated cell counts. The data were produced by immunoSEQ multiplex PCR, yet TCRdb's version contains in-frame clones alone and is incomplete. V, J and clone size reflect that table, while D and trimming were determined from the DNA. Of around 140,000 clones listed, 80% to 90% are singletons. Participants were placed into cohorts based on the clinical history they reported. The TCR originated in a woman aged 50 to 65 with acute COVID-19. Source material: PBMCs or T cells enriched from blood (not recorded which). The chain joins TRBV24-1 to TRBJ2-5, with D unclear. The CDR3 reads CATSDEETQYF. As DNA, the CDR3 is TGTGCCACCAGTGATGAGGAGACCCAGTACTTC.